This TCR beta chain is from a study of beta chain features in type 1 diabetes. CDR3 length: 11 amino acids. CDR1 and CDR2 (germline): SNHLY, FYNNEI. V lost 4 bases and J 13 bases, leaving 10 bases between the germline ends. Study outcomes and limitations: Highly expressing activated T cells could be over-counted with a cDNA template. In every one of the four CD4+ subsets, TCRB CDR3s were moderately but significantly shorter in Type 1 diabetes patients. There were fewer insertions and more deletions at the VDJ junctions of type 1 diabetes patients. Within patients, naive, central memory and Treg TCRB repertoires seemed more similar than within healthy donors.

With regard to this clone: As yet, its antigen is unknown.

Sequencing targeted expressed TCRB transcripts, as all isolated RNA had been reverse transcribed. The repertoire was sequenced with immunoSEQ multiplex PCR; TCRdb's copy has only in-frame clones and lacks some. The sample includes 640,000 or so clones, about an eighth of them seen just once. The origin of this receptor is a man in his late teens or twenties with type 1 diabetes. The sequencing input was naive CD4+ T cells from blood. The chain couples TRBV2 to TRBJ1-4; D is unresolved. The CDR3 loop reads CASSGRTGLFF. DNA of the CDR3: TGTGCCAGCAGTGGACGGACCGGACTGTTTTTT.